The 9 T cell receptor beta chains below were found in one sample sequenced in a study of PD-1 blockade in classical Hodgkin lymphoma. The time point is: cycle 4 day 1 (C4D1), after more than 5 weeks of nivolumab. Every patient had relapsed following autologous stem cell transplantation, and cohorts differed in brentuximab vedotin exposure. Profiled with immunoSEQ multiplex PCR; TCRdb holds only in-frame clones, not every one. The sample includes some 33,000 clones, over 75% seen only once; the top ten take approximately 18%. This sample comprised peripheral blood mononuclear cells (PBMCs), obtained before the fourth cycle of nivolumab. Every receptor here comes from a human donor with classical Hodgkin lymphoma.

The V gene is TRBV27, the J gene TRBJ1-1; D is unclear. The V end lost 8 bases, the J end lost 1 base, and 11 bases lay between the germline ends. CDR1 is MNHEY, CDR2 SMNVEV, per germline (reference sequence). This CDR3 has 13 amino acids. The CDR3 DNA reads TGTGCCAGCGCCCCGTATGAGAACACTGAAGCTTTCTTT. Translation: CASAPYENTEAFF.

This chain links TRBV18 with TRBJ2-7; D is ambiguous. Trimming removed 3 bases from V and 2 bases from J, with 5 bases in between. The CDR3 extends over 12 amino acids. Germline lookup yields CDR1 KGHSH and CDR2 LQKENI. The CDR3 sequence is CASSPLPYEQYF. In DNA form, the CDR3 reads TGTGCCAGCTCACCCCTCCCCTACGAGCAGTACTTC.

This clone was observed once. The chain carries TRBV14 and TRBJ1-4; no firm D call. V dropped 5 bases and J dropped 4 bases, with 17 bases sitting between them. The CDR3 is 16 residues long. Germline CDR1 SGHDN, CDR2 FVKESK. The CDR3 nucleotides are TGTGCCAGCAGCTCAGGTCGACTGGCCTTTAATGAAAAACTGTTTTTT. Encoded protein: CASSSGRLAFNEKLFF.

The J gene is TRBJ2-2, the V gene TRBV29-1; D possibly corresponds to TRBD2 (5 bases). CDR3 length: 12 residues. Per germline, CDR1 SQVTM and CDR2 ANQGSEA. V lost 8 bases and J lost 7, with 14 bases in between. Written as DNA, the CDR3 is TGCAGCATCTCTACCGGGGTCGGGGAGCTGTTTTTT. Translating gives CSISTGVGELFF.

The chain couples TRBV10-3 to TRBJ1-4; no definite D call. The V gene's germline CDR1 is ENHRY and CDR2 SYGVKD. The CDR3 sequence is 15 residues long. With 4 bases removed from V and 1 base from J, the gap between germline ends came to 10 bases. CDR3 nucleotides: TGTGCCATCAGTGCCTTAGGTGGAACTAATGAAAAACTGTTTTTT. Protein product: CAISALGGTNEKLFF.

The chain has TRBV7-8 and TRBJ2-7; maybe TRBD2 (7 bases). Trimming pared 2 bases from V and 2 bases from J, leaving 13 bases between. Germline-derived CDR1 and CDR2 are SGHVS and FQNEAQ. The CDR3 is made up of 15 amino acids. The CDR3: CASSLWGGGTYEQYF. The CDR3 region has the DNA TGTGCCAGCAGCTTATGGGGAGGGGGGACCTACGAGCAGTACTTC. Using reference TRBV7-8 and TRBJ2-7 for the parts outside the CDR3, the full variable domain is GAGVSQSPRYKVAKRGQDVALRCDPISGHVSLFWYQQALGQGPEFLTYFQNEAQLDKSGLPSDRFFAERPEGSVSTLKIQRTQQEDSAVYLCASSLWGGGTYEQYFGPGTRLTVT.

The rearrangement uses TRBV5-6 and TRBJ2-1; no reliable D call. From germline, CDR1 is SGHDT and CDR2 YYEEEE. V lost 4 bases and J lost 6, with 8 bases in between. The CDR3 length is 12 residues. In DNA, the CDR3 is TGTGCCAGCAGCCGGACCCCCAATGAGCAGTTCTTC. Its protein product is CASSRTPNEQFF.

This rearrangement joins TRBV7-9 to TRBJ1-2; 7 nucleotides agree with TRBD1. V shed 5 bases and J 8 bases; nucleotides not matched to a gene: 14. CDR1 is SEHNR and CDR2 is FQNEAQ in the germline V gene (reference sequence). The CDR3 length is 15 residues. In nucleotides, the CDR3 is TGTGCCAGCAGCGGAGGGAGGGGGCGCGTAGGAGGCTACACCTTC. As protein: CASSGGRGRVGGYTF.

The chain couples TRBV9 to TRBJ2-1; 8 nucleotides agree with TRBD2. This CDR3 is built from 16 residues. V gave up 0 bases and J gave up 2 bases; unmatched junction bases: 4. CDR1 and CDR2 (germline): SGDLS, YYNGEE. The CDR3 sequence: CASSVEGGRTYNEQFF. The CDR3 region has the DNA TGTGCCAGCAGCGTAGAGGGCGGGAGGACCTACAATGAGCAGTTCTTC.